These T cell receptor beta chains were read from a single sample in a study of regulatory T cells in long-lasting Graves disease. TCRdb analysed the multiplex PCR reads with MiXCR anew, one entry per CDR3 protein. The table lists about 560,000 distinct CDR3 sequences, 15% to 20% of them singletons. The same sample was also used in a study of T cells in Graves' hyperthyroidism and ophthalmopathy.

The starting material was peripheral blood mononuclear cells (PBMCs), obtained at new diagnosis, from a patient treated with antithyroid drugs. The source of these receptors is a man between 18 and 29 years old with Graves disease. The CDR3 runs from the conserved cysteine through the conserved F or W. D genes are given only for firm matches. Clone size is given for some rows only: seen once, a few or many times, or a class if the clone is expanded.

cdr3_nt: TGTGCCAGCAGCCGGACTAGCGGGAACCTAGCGGGACCCGGCGGGGAGCTGTTTTTT; cdr3_aa: CASSRTSGNLAGPGGELFF; d_call: TRBD2; clone_size: .; j_call: TRBJ2-2; v_call: TRBV7-8
cdr3_nt: TGTGCCAGCAGCTCAAAAGCTGGAAACACCATATATTTT; cdr3_aa: CASSSKAGNTIYF; d_call: .; clone_size: .; j_call: TRBJ1-3; v_call: TRBV9
cdr3_nt: TGCAGTGCTAGACAGGGGAACACTGAAGCTTTCTTT; cdr3_aa: CSARQGNTEAFF; d_call: .; clone_size: many; j_call: TRBJ1-1; v_call: TRBV20-1
cdr3_nt: TGCGCCAGCAGCGGAACAGGGACTAGCGGGATTAATGAGCAGTTCTTC; cdr3_aa: CASSGTGTSGINEQFF; d_call: TRBD2; clone_size: few; j_call: TRBJ2-1; v_call: TRBV5-1
cdr3_nt: TGTGCCAGCAGTTACGCAGTCCTAGCGGGAGGGCACGAGCAGTTCTTC; cdr3_aa: CASSYAVLAGGHEQFF; d_call: TRBD2; clone_size: medium-sized; j_call: TRBJ2-1; v_call: TRBV6-5
cdr3_nt: TGTGCCAGCAGACCTCAAGGGGGCGGAGTGGGTGAGCAGTTCTTC; cdr3_aa: CASRPQGGGVGEQFF; d_call: TRBD1; clone_size: few; j_call: TRBJ2-1; v_call: TRBV6-2/TRBV6-3
cdr3_nt: TGTGCCTGGAGGCCAGGGACTCGAGGCTACACCTTC; cdr3_aa: CAWRPGTRGYTF; d_call: .; clone_size: few; j_call: TRBJ1-2; v_call: TRBV30
cdr3_nt: TGTGCCATCAGTGAGTCTGTTTCAGGATCAGAGCGTCCAGATACGCAGTATTTT; cdr3_aa: CAISESVSGSERPDTQYF; d_call: .; clone_size: few; j_call: TRBJ2-3; v_call: TRBV10-3
cdr3_nt: TGCGCCAGCAGCTTGGGACAGGGTGCTGCCGGGGAGCTGTTTTTT; cdr3_aa: CASSLGQGAAGELFF; d_call: TRBD1; clone_size: .; j_call: TRBJ2-2; v_call: TRBV5-1
cdr3_nt: TGTGCCAGCAGTGCCTTGGGGTTCCAAGAGACCCAGTACTTC; cdr3_aa: CASSALGFQETQYF; d_call: .; clone_size: few; j_call: TRBJ2-5; v_call: TRBV6-1
cdr3_nt: TGTGCCAGCAGTTTAGCGTCCAGGGTTGGGCCCCAGCATTTT; cdr3_aa: CASSLASRVGPQHF; d_call: .; clone_size: many; j_call: TRBJ1-5; v_call: TRBV12-3/TRBV12-4
cdr3_nt: TGTGCTAGCAGCTTAGCGTGGGGGGCAAGGGAGCAGTTCTTC; cdr3_aa: CASSLAWGAREQFF; d_call: .; clone_size: many; j_call: TRBJ2-1; v_call: TRBV7-7
cdr3_nt: TGTGCCAGCAGCCCCAGGGGATTGGGCACCGGGGAGCTGTTTTTT; cdr3_aa: CASSPRGLGTGELFF; d_call: .; clone_size: .; j_call: TRBJ2-2; v_call: TRBV5-4
cdr3_nt: TGTGCCTCGACAGGGGTGAAGGGAGCTGAAGCTTTCTTT; cdr3_aa: CASTGVKGAEAFF; d_call: TRBD1; clone_size: many; j_call: TRBJ1-1; v_call: TRBV30
cdr3_nt: TGTGCCAGCAGTTCCGTCGGACTAACGGGGACAGATACGCAGTATTTT; cdr3_aa: CASSSVGLTGTDTQYF; d_call: .; clone_size: many; j_call: TRBJ2-3; v_call: TRBV27
cdr3_nt: TGCGCCAGCAGCGAGCAATTACACACCGGGGAGCTGTTTTTT; cdr3_aa: CASSEQLHTGELFF; d_call: .; clone_size: few; j_call: TRBJ2-2; v_call: TRBV5-1
cdr3_nt: TGCAGTGCTAGCCAGGAACCCCACTCCTACGAGCAGTACTTC; cdr3_aa: CSASQEPHSYEQYF; d_call: .; clone_size: few; j_call: TRBJ2-7; v_call: TRBV20-1
cdr3_nt: TGTGCCAGCAGCTTGGAGGGACAGGGTCGACACCAAGAGACCCAGTACTTC; cdr3_aa: CASSLEGQGRHQETQYF; d_call: TRBD1; clone_size: .; j_call: TRBJ2-5; v_call: TRBV13
cdr3_nt: TGCGCCAGCAGCCCCAGACTAGCGGCAAGGAATGAGCAGTTCTTC; cdr3_aa: CASSPRLAARNEQFF; d_call: TRBD2; clone_size: once; j_call: TRBJ2-1; v_call: TRBV5-1